The next 19 T cell receptor beta chains were all read from a single sample in a study of blood T cells in healthy people across ages. Through a sample-barcoded 5' primer and a J-beta primer mix, a second PCR was run for about 6 to 11 cycles. TCRdb itself ran the 5' RACE reads through MiXCR, one entry per CDR3 protein. The sample records hundreds of thousands of distinct CDR3 sequences, roughly 21% being singletons. Sequenced input: blood. Source of these receptors: a man aged 65 to 79 in good health.

The chain joins TRBV20-1 to TRBJ2-1; 7 bases agree with TRBD2. The germline V gene has CDR1 DFQATT and CDR2 SNEGSKA (reference sequence). J gave up 0 bases and V 5 bases, and 7 bases lay outside the gene matches. This CDR3 spans 15 amino acids. In nucleotides, the CDR3 is TGCAGTGCTCGAACCGGGACTAACTCCTACAATGAGCAGTTCTTC. As protein: CSARTGTNSYNEQFF.

The table lists this clonotype with a few counts. This rearrangement joins TRBV14 to TRBJ2-3, with TRBD2 matching over 9 bases. The V segment lost 8 bases and the J segment 0 bases; nucleotides outside the gene matches: 6. The CDR3 sequence is 15 residues long. From germline, CDR1 is SGHDN and CDR2 FVKESK. The CDR3 sequence is CASSYAGGSTDTQYF. The CDR3, as DNA: TGTGCCAGCTCTTATGCGGGAGGGAGCACAGATACGCAGTATTTT.

The CDR3, as DNA: TGCAGTGCTCAAGCGGGAGACGACTACGAGCAGTACTTC. Its protein is CSAQAGDDYEQYF. The chain is built from TRBV20-1 and TRBJ2-7, with 8 positions matching TRBD2. This CDR3 region has 13 residues. V dropped 5 bases and J dropped 3; count of bases not matched to a gene: 6. Germline V gene data show CDR1 as DFQATT and CDR2 as SNEGSKA (reference sequence).

The chain combines TRBV12-3 or TRBV12-4 with TRBJ2-1; D unresolved. Trimming pared 5 bases from V and 7 bases from J, leaving 21 bases between. This CDR3 has 16 amino acids. CDR3: CASSANVGTGTNEQFF. The CDR3 DNA sequence: TGTGCCAGCAGTGCCAACGTTGGAACCGGCACAAATGAGCAGTTCTTC.

Many counts were recorded for this clonotype. The chain recombines TRBV19 with TRBJ2-3; D tentatively fits TRBD1 or TRBD2 (6 bases each). Trimming removed 4 bases from V and 2 bases from J, with 13 bases in between. This CDR3 region has 15 residues. Germline CDR1 reads LNHDA; CDR2 reads SQIVND (reference sequence). The CDR3 DNA follows: TGTGCCAGTAGTAGCTACAGGGACTTCACAGATACGCAGTATTTT. This sequence encodes CASSSYRDFTDTQYF.

DNA of the CDR3: TGTGCCAGCAGCTTTGTCATCACCGGCGCCTACAATGAGCAGTTCTTC. The encoded protein is CASSFVITGAYNEQFF. The chain is built from TRBV11-2 and TRBJ2-1; D is ambiguous. With 3 bases removed from V and 2 bases from J, the gap between germline ends came to 14 bases. Looked up from germline, CDR1 is SGHAT and CDR2 is FQNNGV. The CDR3 runs 16 residues.

The V and J genes are TRBV14 and TRBJ2-7, with D unresolved. This CDR3 has 15 residues. Trimming removed 4 bases at V and 3 bases at J, with 16 bases between. The germline CDR1 and CDR2 sequences are SGHDN and FVKESK. CDR3 sequence (DNA): TGTGCCAGCAGCCCCTTTCGGCACAGTTACTACGAGCAGTACTTC. Translation gives CASSPFRHSYYEQYF. Complete variable domain (other parts from reference TRBV14 and TRBJ2-7): EAGVTQFPSHSVIEKGQTVTLRCDPISGHDNLYWYRRVMGKEIKFLLHFVKESKQDESGMPNNRFLAERTGGTYSTLKVQPAELEDSGVYFCASSPFRHSYYEQYFGPGTRLTVT.

There are a few counts of this clonotype. The chain recombines TRBV6-1 with TRBJ2-6; D is possibly TRBD1 (5 bases). Germline CDR1 MNHNS, CDR2 SASEGT. Trimming stripped 3 bases from V and 2 bases from J, with 8 bases between. This CDR3 region has 15 residues. The CDR3 DNA reads as TGTGCCAGCAGTGATAGCAGGGCTGGGGCCAACGTCCTGACTTTC. Protein sequence: CASSDSRAGANVLTF.

This clonotype was observed a single time. The rearrangement uses TRBV7-9 and TRBJ2-3, with D perhaps TRBD2 (7 bases). Germline lookup yields CDR1 SEHNR and CDR2 FQNEAQ (reference sequence). V lost 3 bases to trimming and J lost 4 bases, with 11 bases between them. The CDR3 sequence is 14 residues long. This CDR3 is CASSFGGLADTQYF. The CDR3 nucleotides read TGTGCCAGCAGCTTCGGGGGGCTGGCAGATACGCAGTATTTT.

This clonotype showed up just a few times. V and J are TRBV20-1 and TRBJ2-5; D gene ambiguous. The CDR3 spans 15 residues. Trimming removed 0 bases at V and 0 bases at J, with 11 bases between. CDR1 and CDR2 (germline): DFQATT, SNEGSKA (reference sequence). Here the CDR3 reads CSARDPLANQETQYF. In DNA, the CDR3 is TGCAGTGCTAGAGATCCCTTGGCGAACCAAGAGACCCAGTACTTC.

This rearrangement joins TRBV28 to TRBJ2-5, with 9 positions matching TRBD1. The assigned J gene may be wrong: the sequence end matches TRBJ2-1 better. Germline assignment: CDR1 MDHEN and CDR2 SYDVKM. This CDR3 comprises 15 residues. CDR3 bases: TGTGCCAGCAGTTTAGACAGGGGGAGTACCTCGGGGCAGTTCTTC. The encoded protein is CASSLDRGSTSGQFF.

J is TRBJ2-1 and V is TRBV4-2, with a possible D match to TRBD2 (6 bases). This CDR3 is 15 amino acids long. The germline CDR1 and CDR2 sequences are LGHNA and YNFKEQ. The germline V and J ends were trimmed by 2 bases and 6 bases, with 14 bases remaining between them. The CDR3 DNA reads TGTGCCAGCAGCCAACTGATTAGCGGATCCAATGAGCAGTTCTTC. The encoded protein is CASSQLISGSNEQFF.

This clonotype was counted a few times. The CDR3 region has the DNA TGTGCCAGCAGTTCTTCAGGGGGCGTCAATCAGCCCCAGCATTTT. It translates to CASSSSGGVNQPQHF. The chain carries TRBV28 and TRBJ1-5, with TRBD1 matching 8 bases. The CDR3 extends over 15 amino acids. CDR1 is MDHEN, CDR2 SYDVKM, per germline. V gave up 4 bases and J gave up 3 bases; unmatched junction bases: 5.

This chain uses TRBV6-1 with TRBJ2-5, with D hard to call. In germline, CDR1 is MNHNS, CDR2 SASEGT. The CDR3 runs to 13 residues. Trimming pared 5 bases from V and 2 bases from J, leaving 9 bases between. The CDR3 loop is CASSPTWQETQYF. The DNA for the CDR3 is TGTGCCAGCAGTCCAACTTGGCAAGAGACCCAGTACTTC.

This clonotype was seen ten or more times. J is TRBJ2-5 and V is TRBV28; no firm D call. This CDR3 region has 11 residues. V lost 4 bases and J lost 13, with 13 bases in between. CDR1 and CDR2 from the germline V gene are MDHEN and SYDVKM. The DNA for the CDR3 is TGTGCCAGCAGTTCCGGACGCCCGGCGTACTTC. Translated, it gives CASSSGRPAYF.

J is TRBJ2-3 and V is TRBV12-3 or TRBV12-4; TRBD2 might be the D (6 bases). This CDR3 contains 12 residues. Deletions cut 3 bases from V and 7 bases from J, with 8 bases between. CDR3 protein: CASSFGDYTQYF. In DNA, the CDR3 is TGTGCCAGCAGTTTTGGGGACTATACGCAGTATTTT.

There are a few counts of this clonotype. This chain links TRBV7-9 with TRBJ2-3; D unclear. Trimming took 8 bases from V and 2 from J, leaving 8 bases between them. Germline CDR1 reads SEHNR; CDR2 reads FQNEAQ (reference sequence). This CDR3 has 12 residues. The CDR3 loop reads CASGWDTDTQYF. In nucleotides, the CDR3 is TGTGCCAGCGGGTGGGACACAGATACGCAGTATTTT. Full variable domain (outside the CDR3, taken from reference TRBV7-9 and TRBJ2-3): DTGVSQNPRHKITKRGQNVTFRCDPISEHNRLYWYRQTLGQGPEFLTYFQNEAQLEKSRLLSDRFSAERPKGSFSTLEIQRTEQGDSAMYLCASGWDTDTQYFGPGTRLTVL.

In its sample, this clonotype was seen a few times. This chain uses TRBV3-1 with TRBJ1-4; no reliable D call. This CDR3 has 15 amino acids. The V end was cut by 1 base, the J end by 8 bases, with 14 bases between. Germline V gene sequence: CDR1 LGHDT, CDR2 YNNKEL (reference sequence). The chain's CDR3 is CASSQGDNQFEKLFF. CDR3 DNA: TGTGCCAGCAGCCAAGGAGACAATCAATTCGAAAAACTGTTTTTT.

The genes are TRBV7-9 and TRBJ2-1; 11 positions agree with TRBD1. The CDR3 is 15 amino acids. Germline CDR1 SEHNR, CDR2 FQNEAQ (reference sequence). V lost 5 bases to trimming and J lost 7 bases; unmatched junction nucleotides: 7. The CDR3: CASSRTGGIWNEQFF. CDR3 coding DNA: TGTGCCAGCAGCCGGACAGGGGGCATTTGGAATGAGCAGTTCTTC.